This is a list of T cell receptor beta chains from one sample in a study of blood T cell repertoires in COVID-19. The table came from immunoSEQ multiplex PCR; TCRdb's copy has only in-frame clones and leaves some out. Of about 140,000 clones in the sample, roughly 78% are singletons; the top ten hold 3% to 4.5%. The sequencing input was peripheral blood. These receptors all come from a man in his sixties with acute or convalescent COVID-19. CDR3s include the opening cysteine and the closing phenylalanine or tryptophan. The D gene is left open where the match is weak. Rows may omit the clone size; those that give it use once, few, many or a size class.

clone_size: -; j_call: TRBJ2-2; v_call: TRBV27; d_call: TRBD1; cdr3_nt: TGTGCCAGCAGTTCCAGGGGGAATTGGGCCGGGGAGCTGTTTTTT; cdr3_aa: CASSSRGNWAGELFF
clone_size: -; j_call: TRBJ2-1; v_call: TRBV7-2; d_call: TRBD1; cdr3_nt: TGTGCCAGCAGCTGGGGACAGGGGGCGGTGTCTGAGCAGTTCTTC; cdr3_aa: CASSWGQGAVSEQFF
clone_size: once; j_call: TRBJ2-7; v_call: TRBV12-3/TRBV12-4; d_call: TRBD2; cdr3_nt: TGTGCCAGCAGACTAGCGTCAGCCTACAAGCAGTACTTC; cdr3_aa: CASRLASAYKQYF
clone_size: few; j_call: TRBJ1-2; v_call: TRBV27; d_call: -; cdr3_nt: TGTGCCAGCAGCCCCGGTGGTTCTAACTATGGCTACACCTTC; cdr3_aa: CASSPGGSNYGYTF
clone_size: -; j_call: TRBJ1-1; v_call: TRBV27; d_call: -; cdr3_nt: TGTGCCAGCAGTTTCGGAGGGGTAGACACTGAAGCTTTCTTT; cdr3_aa: CASSFGGVDTEAFF
clone_size: once; j_call: TRBJ2-7; v_call: TRBV4-3; d_call: TRBD2; cdr3_nt: TGCGCCAGCAGCCAAGACCCTAGCGGATTCTACGAGCAGTACTTC; cdr3_aa: CASSQDPSGFYEQYF
clone_size: -; j_call: TRBJ1-5; v_call: TRBV9; d_call: -; cdr3_nt: TGTGCCAGCAGCGTAGACAGGGTGCGGTCGCCCCAGCATTTT; cdr3_aa: CASSVDRVRSPQHF
clone_size: -; j_call: TRBJ2-1; v_call: TRBV27; d_call: TRBD2; cdr3_nt: TGTGCCAGCAGTCAAGAGGTCCGCGGGAGCTACAATGAGCAGTTCTTC; cdr3_aa: CASSQEVRGSYNEQFF
clone_size: -; j_call: TRBJ2-2; v_call: TRBV30; d_call: TRBD1; cdr3_nt: TGTGCCTGGAAGGGGGCGGGGACAGGGGGCACCGGGGAGCTGTTTTTT; cdr3_aa: CAWKGAGTGGTGELFF
clone_size: -; j_call: TRBJ2-1; v_call: TRBV3-1/TRBV3-2; d_call: TRBD1; cdr3_nt: TGTGCCAGCAGCCAAGGCCCAGGGGGCCACAATGAGCAGTTCTTC; cdr3_aa: CASSQGPGGHNEQFF
clone_size: -; j_call: TRBJ2-5; v_call: TRBV5-1; d_call: -; cdr3_nt: TGCGCCAGCAGACTAGGCGGCCAAGAGACCCAGTACTTC; cdr3_aa: CASRLGGQETQYF
clone_size: -; j_call: TRBJ1-1; v_call: TRBV19; d_call: TRBD1; cdr3_nt: TGTGCCAGTAGTATCGACAGGGGGCTGAACACTGAAGCTTTCTTT; cdr3_aa: CASSIDRGLNTEAFF
clone_size: -; j_call: TRBJ1-5; v_call: TRBV6-2/TRBV6-3; d_call: -; cdr3_nt: TGTGCCAGCAGTTTGGACACCATATTGCAGCCCCAGCATTTT; cdr3_aa: CASSLDTILQPQHF